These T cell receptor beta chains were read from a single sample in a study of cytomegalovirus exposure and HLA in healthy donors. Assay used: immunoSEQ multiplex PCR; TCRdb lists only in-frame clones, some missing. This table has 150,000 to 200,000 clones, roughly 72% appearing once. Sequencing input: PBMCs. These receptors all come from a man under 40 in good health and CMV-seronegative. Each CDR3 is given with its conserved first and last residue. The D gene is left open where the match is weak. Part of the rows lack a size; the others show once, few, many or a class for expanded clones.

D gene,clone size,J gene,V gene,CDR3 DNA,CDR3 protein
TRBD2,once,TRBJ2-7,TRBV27,TGTGCCAGCAGTCCTATAGCGGGAAAATCCTACGAGCAGTACTTC,CASSPIAGKSYEQYF
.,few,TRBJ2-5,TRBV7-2,TGTGCCAGCAGCGCCCAGAATGAAGAGACCCAGTACTTC,CASSAQNEETQYF
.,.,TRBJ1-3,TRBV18,TGTGCCAGCTCTCCACCGGGCAGTGGAAACACCATATATTTT,CASSPPGSGNTIYF
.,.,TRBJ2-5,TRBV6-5,TGTGCCAGCAGTCTAGGCAACCAAGAGACCCAGTACTTC,CASSLGNQETQYF
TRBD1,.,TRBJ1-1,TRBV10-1,TGCGCCAGCAGCCCTCTGACAGGGGGCAGTACTGAAGCTTTCTTT,CASSPLTGGSTEAFF
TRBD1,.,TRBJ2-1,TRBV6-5,TGTGCCAGCAGTAATGACAGGGGCGCTTGGGATGAGCAGTTCTTC,CASSNDRGAWDEQFF
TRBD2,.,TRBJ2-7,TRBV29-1,TGCAGCGTCCGTAGCGGGCCTGGGCACGAGCAGTACTTC,CSVRSGPGHEQYF
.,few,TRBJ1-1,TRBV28,TGTGCCAGCAGTTTAACGGGATCTAACACTGAAGCTTTCTTT,CASSLTGSNTEAFF
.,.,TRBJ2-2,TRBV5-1,TGCGCCAGCAGTCAGGCGACTACACCGAACACCGGGGAGCTGTTTTTT,CASSQATTPNTGELFF
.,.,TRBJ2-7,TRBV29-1,TGCAGCGTTGAGTCTCAGCGAAATGTGTACTTC,CSVESQRNVYF
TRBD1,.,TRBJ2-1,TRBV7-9,TGTGCCAGCAGCCGGACAGGGGATGAGCAGTTCTTC,CASSRTGDEQFF
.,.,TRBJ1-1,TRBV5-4,TGTGCCAGCAGCTTGCAGGTCCAGAACACTGAAGCTTTCTTT,CASSLQVQNTEAFF
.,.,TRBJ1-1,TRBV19,TGTGCCTCAGGAGGGATCGGCTTTGACACTGAAGCTTTCTTT,CASGGIGFDTEAFF
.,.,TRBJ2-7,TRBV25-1,TGTGCCAGCAGTGACTACTACAGGGACTACGAGCAGTACTTC,CASSDYYRDYEQYF
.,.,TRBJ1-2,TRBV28,TGTGCCAGCAGTCCAAGGACACGGGTTTTCGGCTACACCTTC,CASSPRTRVFGYTF
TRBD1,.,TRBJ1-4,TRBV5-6,TGTGCCAGCAGCTGGACAGGCCCCATCCATGAAAAACTGTTTTTT,CASSWTGPIHEKLFF
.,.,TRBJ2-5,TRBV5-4,TGTGCCAGCAGCTTGGGGGACTTACGGGAGACCCAGTACTTC,CASSLGDLRETQYF
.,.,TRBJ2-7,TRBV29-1,TGCAGCGTTGATTGCCTAGCGCACGAATTCTCCTACGAGCGGTACTTC,CSVDCLAHEFSYERYF
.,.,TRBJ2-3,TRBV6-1,TGTGCCAGCAGTGGAAATAGAGATACGCAGTATTTT,CASSGNRDTQYF
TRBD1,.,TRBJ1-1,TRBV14,TGTGCCAGCAGCCAAGATCGGGCCACACAGGGGAGATTTTGGGACACTGAAGCTTTCTTT,CASSQDRATQGRFWDTEAFF
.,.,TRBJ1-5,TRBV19,TGTGCCAGTAGTATATCACACCTAGTCAATCAGCCCCAGCATTTT,CASSISHLVNQPQHF
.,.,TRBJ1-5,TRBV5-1,TGCGCCAGCAGCTCGGGGATGGGGGGTGGTCAGCCCCAGCATTTT,CASSSGMGGGQPQHF
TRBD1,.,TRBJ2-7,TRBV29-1,TGCAGCGCTAGTATCTCCAGGGGGGAGCAGTACTTC,CSASISRGEQYF
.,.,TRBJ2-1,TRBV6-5,TGTGCCAGCGGCCGGGGACTGAACAATGAGCAGTTCTTC,CASGRGLNNEQFF
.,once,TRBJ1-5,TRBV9,TGTGCCAGCAGCGTAGGACCAGGGGGCAATCAGCCCCAGCATTTT,CASSVGPGGNQPQHF
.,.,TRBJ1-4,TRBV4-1,TGCGCCAGCAGCGCCCAGGGTAGGGTTGATGAAAAACTGTTTTTT,CASSAQGRVDEKLFF
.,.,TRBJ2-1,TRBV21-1,TGTGCCAGCAGCATGCCAGCGGGAGGGAATGAGCAGTTCTTC,CASSMPAGGNEQFF
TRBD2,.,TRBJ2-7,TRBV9,TGTGCCAGCAGCGCTTCCGGGACTAGCGGCTACGAGCAGTACTTC,CASSASGTSGYEQYF
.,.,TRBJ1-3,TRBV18,TGTGCCAGCTCACCATTAACCGGGGCTGGAAACACCATATATTTT,CASSPLTGAGNTIYF
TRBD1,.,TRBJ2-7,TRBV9,TGTGCCAGCAGCGTAGACGGGACAGCACTTACTCCCTACGAGCAGTACTTC,CASSVDGTALTPYEQYF
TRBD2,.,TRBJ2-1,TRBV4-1,TGCGCCAGCAGCCCACGGACTAGCGGGAGAACAAATGAGCAGTTCTTC,CASSPRTSGRTNEQFF
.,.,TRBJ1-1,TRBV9,TGTGCCAGCAGCCCAGGAAACCTGAACACTGAAGCTTTCTTT,CASSPGNLNTEAFF
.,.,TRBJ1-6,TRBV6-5,TGTGCCAGCCGCCCGGGATATTCACCCCTCCACTTT,CASRPGYSPLHF
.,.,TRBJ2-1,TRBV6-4,TGTGCCAGCAGTGACTCAGCGGAGAATGAGCAGTTCTTC,CASSDSAENEQFF
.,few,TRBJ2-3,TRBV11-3,TGTGCCAGCAGCTTCTCTGAGAGCACAGATACGCAGTATTTT,CASSFSESTDTQYF
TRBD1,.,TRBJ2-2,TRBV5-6,TGTGCCAGCAGCTTGGCCGGGGACAGGGACACCGGGGAGCTGTTTTTT,CASSLAGDRDTGELFF
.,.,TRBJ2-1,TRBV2,TGTGCCAGCAGGGAAGGAGTCGAGCAGTTCTTC,CASREGVEQFF
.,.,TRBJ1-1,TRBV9,TGTGCCAGCAGCTCCGGGGGGACCAACACTGAAGCTTTCTTT,CASSSGGTNTEAFF
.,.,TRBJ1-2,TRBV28,TGTGCCAGCAGTCCCCCTCGCGGGCGAGGCTATGGCTACACCTTC,CASSPPRGRGYGYTF
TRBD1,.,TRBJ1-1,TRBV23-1,TGCGCCAGCAGTCCAAGACAGGGGCGGACCACTGAAGCTTTCTTT,CASSPRQGRTTEAFF
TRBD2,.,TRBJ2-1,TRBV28,TGTGCCAGCAGGGGACGGGGGGGAGTTGAGCAGTTCTTC,CASRGRGGVEQFF
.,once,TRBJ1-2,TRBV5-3,TGTGCCAGAAGCTTGGACAGACACTATGGCTACACCTTC,CARSLDRHYGYTF
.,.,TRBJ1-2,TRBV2,TGTGCCAGCAATGGGCATTATGGCTACACCTTC,CASNGHYGYTF
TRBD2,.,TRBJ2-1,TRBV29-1,TGCAGCGTAGTTAGCGGGAGGGCCGACAATGAGCAGTTCTTC,CSVVSGRADNEQFF
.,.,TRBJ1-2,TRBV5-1,TGCGCCAGCAGCATGGACAGTAACTATGGCTACACCTTC,CASSMDSNYGYTF
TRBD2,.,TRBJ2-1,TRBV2,TGTGCCAGCAGTGAAGACGATAGCGGGGCCTACAATGAGCAGTTCTTC,CASSEDDSGAYNEQFF
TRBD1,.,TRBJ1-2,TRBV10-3,TGTGCCATCAGCCCGACGGACAGGGATTACTATGGCTACACCTTC,CAISPTDRDYYGYTF
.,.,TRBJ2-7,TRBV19,TGTGCCAGTAGTAGTGGCGGATCCTACGAGCAGTACTTC,CASSSGGSYEQYF
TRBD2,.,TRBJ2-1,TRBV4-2,TGTGCCAGCAGCCAAGATGTAATTGGTCTAGCGGGAGGGACGAATGAGCAGTTCTTC,CASSQDVIGLAGGTNEQFF
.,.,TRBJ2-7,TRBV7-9,TGTGCCAGCAGCTTAGCGGGGGCAACCTACGAGCAGTACTTC,CASSLAGATYEQYF
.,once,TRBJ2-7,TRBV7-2,TGTGCCAGCAGCTTAGAACTGGAGCAGTACTTC,CASSLELEQYF
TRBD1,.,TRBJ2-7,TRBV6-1,TGTGCCAGCAGTGAGAGACAGGGAACCCCCTACGAGCAGTACTTC,CASSERQGTPYEQYF
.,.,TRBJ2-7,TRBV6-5,TGTGCCAGCAGTTACGGCGAGGTCAGCTCCTACGAGCAGTACTTC,CASSYGEVSSYEQYF
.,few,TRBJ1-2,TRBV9,TGTGCCAGCAGCCCGATACAGGGCCTAAAGGGCTACACCTTC,CASSPIQGLKGYTF
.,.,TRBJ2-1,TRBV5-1,TGCGCCAGCAGCGCCGACAGGGGAGGGGTCGGTGAGCAGTTCTTC,CASSADRGGVGEQFF
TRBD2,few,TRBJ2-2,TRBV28,TGTGCCAGCAGTTTAGCGGGACTAGCGGGAGGCCGTGGGCTGTTTTTT,CASSLAGLAGGRGLFF
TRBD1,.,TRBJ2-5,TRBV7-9,TGTGCCATTAGGGGGCCGGGGGAGACCCAGTACTTC,CAIRGPGETQYF
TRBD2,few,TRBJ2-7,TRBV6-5,TGTGCCAGCAGTAAACTAGCGGTCTCCTACGAGCAGTACTTC,CASSKLAVSYEQYF
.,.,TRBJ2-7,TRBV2,TGTGCCAGCAAGGAGGGCAGGGACTACGAGCAGTACTTC,CASKEGRDYEQYF